A selection of T cell receptor beta chains follows, all from one sample in a study of cytomegalovirus exposure and HLA in healthy donors. Repertoires were generated with immunoSEQ multiplex PCR, while TCRdb's copy carries only in-frame clones and drops some. The profile shows roughly 100,000 clones, around 87% of them singletons. Sequences were obtained from PBMCs. These receptors were taken from a young woman in good health and CMV-seropositive. CDR3s include the opening cysteine and the closing phenylalanine or tryptophan. The D gene is left open where the match is weak. Some rows mark clone size as missing; the rest say once, few, many or name a class of expanded clone.

d_call j_call clone_size v_call cdr3_aa cdr3_nt
TRBD2 TRBJ2-2 - TRBV29-1 CSVGLAGDTGELFF TGCAGCGTGGGACTAGCGGGAGATACCGGGGAGCTGTTTTTT
TRBD1 TRBJ1-5 - TRBV19 CASSTTGDTYQPQHF TGTGCCAGTAGTACGACAGGGGATACATATCAGCCCCAGCATTTT
- TRBJ1-2 - TRBV18 CASSPEQNYGYTF TGTGCCAGCTCACCAGAACAGAACTATGGCTACACCTTC
TRBD2 TRBJ2-5 - TRBV10-1 CASSATSGRVEETQYF TGCGCCAGCAGTGCAACTAGCGGGAGGGTCGAAGAGACCCAGTACTTC
- TRBJ1-1 once TRBV28 CASSSGQPPTEAFF TGTGCCAGCAGTTCCGGACAGCCCCCCACTGAAGCTTTCTTT
- TRBJ2-7 - TRBV18 CASSQRSGFFYEQYF TGTGCCAGCTCACAAAGGAGCGGATTTTTTTACGAGCAGTACTTC
TRBD1 TRBJ1-2 - TRBV9 CASSAEQGVGYGYTF TGTGCCAGCAGCGCCGAACAGGGGGTGGGCTATGGCTACACCTTC
- TRBJ2-5 once TRBV6-1 CASSNTQTQYF TGTGCCAGCAGTAACACCCAGACCCAGTACTTC
TRBD1 TRBJ1-1 once TRBV5-4 CASRSLIQGSEAFF TGTGCCAGCAGATCCTTAATACAGGGGAGCGAAGCTTTCTTT
TRBD1 TRBJ2-7 - TRBV19 CASSIRDSFSYEQYF TGTGCCAGTAGTATAAGGGACAGTTTCTCCTACGAGCAGTACTTC
TRBD2 TRBJ2-3 - TRBV5-1 CASSFFSIAGGSADTQYF TGCGCCAGCAGCTTCTTCAGTATAGCGGGAGGATCGGCAGATACGCAGTATTTT
TRBD1 TRBJ1-5 once TRBV11-2 CASSRTGGQPQHF TGTGCCAGCAGCCGTACAGGGGGGCAGCCCCAGCATTTT
- TRBJ1-2 - TRBV7-8 CASSLALGGIDYGYTF TGTGCCAGCAGCTTAGCGCTGGGGGGGATCGACTATGGCTACACCTTC
- TRBJ2-5 once TRBV9 CASSVVGQGETQYF TGTGCCAGCAGCGTAGTGGGCCAGGGGGAGACCCAGTACTTC
TRBD2 TRBJ2-1 - TRBV27 CASRRGAGGYYNEQFF TGTGCCAGCAGGCGAGGGGCGGGGGGCTATTACAATGAGCAGTTCTTC
TRBD2 TRBJ2-1 once TRBV6-5 CASNTWASGGDSQFF TGTGCCAGCAATACTTGGGCTAGCGGGGGGGACTCCCAGTTCTTC
- TRBJ2-2 - TRBV19 CASSSRGYTGELFF TGTGCCAGTAGTTCCAGGGGATACACCGGGGAGCTGTTTTTT
- TRBJ1-2 - TRBV7-8 CASSPKTRIDITSGGYTF TGTGCCAGCAGCCCAAAGACTCGCATTGACATAACCAGCGGTGGCTACACCTTC
- TRBJ2-5 few TRBV21-1 CASSNDPASGEQETQYF TGTGCCAGCAGCAATGATCCAGCTAGCGGGGAACAAGAGACCCAGTACTTC
- TRBJ2-1 - TRBV27 CASRPALLPPGEQFF TGTGCCAGCAGACCCGCCCTGTTACCGCCGGGTGAGCAGTTCTTC
TRBD2 TRBJ2-3 few TRBV15 CATSTLTSGRVGDTQYF TGTGCCACCAGCACATTGACTAGCGGGAGGGTTGGGGATACGCAGTATTTT
TRBD2 TRBJ2-1 - TRBV9 CASSPRTSGASIKIYNEQFF TGTGCCAGCAGCCCGCGGACTAGCGGAGCGTCAATCAAAATCTACAATGAGCAGTTCTTC
- TRBJ2-7 once TRBV14 CASSQLAFSYEQYF TGTGCCAGCAGCCAACTAGCCTTCTCCTACGAGCAGTACTTC
- TRBJ1-1 - TRBV28 CASTKTGYTEAFF TGTGCCAGCACCAAAACAGGATACACTGAAGCTTTCTTT
TRBD1 TRBJ2-7 - TRBV11-3 CASSRLQGIHEQYF TGTGCCAGCAGCCGCTTACAGGGGATCCACGAGCAGTACTTC
- TRBJ2-1 - TRBV5-1 CASSLEVGSHEQFF TGCGCCAGCAGCTTGGAGGTCGGGAGCCATGAGCAGTTCTTC
TRBD1 TRBJ1-5 once TRBV10-3 CAISDATGDLVDQPQHF TGTGCCATCAGTGACGCGACAGGGGATCTTGTTGATCAGCCCCAGCATTTT
- TRBJ1-5 - TRBV28 CASSFTGTNNQPQHF TGTGCCAGCAGTTTTACAGGGACTAACAATCAGCCCCAGCATTTT
- TRBJ1-1 - TRBV5-8 CASSFGEGRISAFF TGTGCCAGCAGCTTCGGGGAAGGGAGGATATCGGCTTTCTTT
TRBD2 TRBJ2-7 - TRBV4-1 CASSRGPTSGGYYEQYF TGCGCCAGCAGCCGAGGGCCCACTAGCGGGGGGTACTACGAGCAGTACTTC
TRBD2 TRBJ2-3 - TRBV4-1 CASSQGVGGSGWISTDTQYF TGCGCCAGCAGCCAAGGCGTCGGCGGGAGTGGGTGGATTAGCACAGATACGCAGTATTTT
- TRBJ1-6 few TRBV19 CASSTGQNNSPLHF TGTGCCAGTAGTACTGGACAGAATAATTCACCCCTCCACTTT
- TRBJ2-5 - TRBV5-6 CASSFQMYQETQYF TGTGCCAGCAGCTTCCAGATGTACCAAGAGACCCAGTACTTC
TRBD1 TRBJ1-2 - TRBV19 CASSLNVAGGIYGYTF TGTGCCAGTAGCCTCAACGTCGCAGGGGGCATCTATGGCTACACCTTC
- TRBJ2-7 - TRBV5-6 CASSWGAYEQYF TGTGCCAGCAGCTGGGGGGCCTACGAGCAGTACTTC
TRBD1 TRBJ1-5 - TRBV28 CASSFSGTGFQPQHF TGTGCCAGCAGTTTCTCCGGGACAGGGTTTCAGCCCCAGCATTTT
TRBD2 TRBJ2-7 - TRBV9 CASSPSSGGYEQYF TGTGCCAGCAGCCCATCTAGCGGGGGCTACGAGCAGTACTTC
- TRBJ2-5 - TRBV5-6 CASSSPDLQETQYF TGTGCCAGCAGCTCGCCGGACTTACAAGAGACCCAGTACTTC
- TRBJ1-1 - TRBV28 CASSFFLQGRNTEAFF TGTGCCAGCAGTTTTTTTCTCCAGGGGAGGAACACTGAAGCTTTCTTT
- TRBJ1-4 - TRBV28 CASSLSGARHEKLFF TGTGCCAGCAGTTTATCTGGGGCCCGCCATGAAAAACTGTTTTTT
TRBD1 TRBJ1-4 few TRBV19 CASSRRGLEKLFF TGTGCCAGTAGTAGGAGGGGGCTGGAAAAACTGTTTTTT
- TRBJ1-2 - TRBV18 CASSPRSRAGYTF TGTGCCAGCTCACCACGTTCCAGGGCTGGCTACACCTTC
- TRBJ2-5 few TRBV10-3 CAISEYRLETQYF TGTGCCATCAGTGAGTATCGGTTGGAGACCCAGTACTTC
TRBD2 TRBJ2-1 - TRBV5-1 CASRELAGGYNEQFF TGCGCCAGCAGAGAACTAGCGGGAGGGTACAATGAGCAGTTCTTC
- TRBJ1-3 - TRBV4-1 CASSEVPQGKRYF TGCGCCAGCAGCGAGGTGCCTCAGGGGAAAAGGTATTTT
TRBD1 TRBJ2-4 once TRBV25-1 CASSEYPRQGARGYIQYF TGTGCCAGCAGTGAATATCCCAGACAGGGAGCTCGTGGATACATTCAGTACTTC
- TRBJ2-3 - TRBV10-3 CAISEGTGTTDTQYF TGTGCCATCAGTGAGGGAACAGGGACCACAGATACGCAGTATTTT
- TRBJ1-1 - TRBV18 CASSPPTDSEAFF TGTGCCAGCTCACCACCGACAGACTCTGAAGCTTTCTTT
TRBD2 TRBJ2-1 - TRBV9 CASSVAALAGGMNEQFF TGTGCCAGCAGCGTAGCGGCACTAGCGGGGGGGATGAATGAGCAGTTCTTC
- TRBJ2-7 - TRBV6-6 CASSYTQETYEQYF TGTGCCAGCAGTTACACGCAGGAAACCTACGAGCAGTACTTC
- TRBJ1-2 few TRBV9 CASSPGVASYGYTF TGTGCCAGCAGCCCTGGCGTAGCGTCCTATGGCTACACCTTC
- TRBJ2-3 once TRBV18 CASSPAGGKSTDTQYF TGTGCCAGCTCCCCGGCTGGGGGGAAGAGCACAGATACGCAGTATTTT
- TRBJ1-1 once TRBV15 CATSREPVMNTEAFF TGTGCCACCAGCAGAGAACCAGTAATGAACACTGAAGCTTTCTTT
TRBD2 TRBJ2-3 - TRBV6-4 CASRLAGDTDTQYF TGTGCCAGCAGACTAGCGGGGGACACAGATACGCAGTATTTT
- TRBJ2-1 - TRBV6-5 CASSYSPDEQFF TGTGCCAGCAGTTACTCCCCGGATGAGCAGTTCTTC
- TRBJ1-4 - TRBV27 CASSLSPRSIEKLFF TGTGCCAGCAGTTTATCTCCCCGATCTATTGAAAAACTGTTTTTT
- TRBJ1-1 - TRBV6-6 CASSYFPRSENTEAFF TGTGCCAGCAGTTACTTCCCCCGGAGTGAGAACACTGAAGCTTTCTTT
- TRBJ1-6 - TRBV25-1 CASSEYATGPISPLHF TGTGCCAGCAGTGAATATGCGACAGGACCGATTTCACCCCTCCACTTT
- TRBJ2-7 - TRBV10-2 CASSEVVEQYF TGCGCCAGCAGTGAGGTCGTCGAGCAGTACTTC